The TCR beta chain under discussion was sequenced for a study of blood T cell dynamics during melanoma immunotherapy. CDR1 is MGHRA and CDR2 is YSYEKL in the germline V gene. The CDR3 length is 14 residues. The trim removed 2 bases at V and 7 bases at J, leaving 2 bases unmatched. Time point meaning: pre-treatment baseline. Clones were read by immunoSEQ multiplex PCR, and TCRdb kept only the in-frame ones, dropping some. The table lists 13,000 or so clones, around 92% of them singletons. Sequencing was performed on effector memory CD8+ T cells from blood, taken from a patient treated with checkpoint blockade. The chain carries TRBV4-1 and TRBJ2-2; 9 nucleotides align to TRBD2. The sequence came from a human donor with melanoma. The CDR3 spells CASSQRLAVGELFF. The DNA for the CDR3 is TGCGCCAGCAGCCAACGACTAGCGGTCGGGGAGCTGTTTTTT.